The 21 T cell receptor beta chains below were found in one sample sequenced in a study of CD8 T cells in ankylosing spondylitis. MiXCR, run by TCRdb on the 5' RACE reads, gives a single entry per CDR3 protein. The table lists under 250,000 distinct CDR3 sequences, 8.2% of them singletons. Sequencing used blood, either unsorted or a sorted T cell fraction (not recorded which). All receptors derive from a female donor with ankylosing spondylitis or in good health (not recorded which).

Ten or more counts support this clonotype. The CDR3 nucleotides are TGCAGTGCTAGAGATATCCTTAAAGAGACCCAGTACTTC. Translated, it gives CSARDILKETQYF. The V gene is TRBV20-1, the J gene TRBJ2-5; D is unclear. The length of the CDR3 is 13 residues. The germline gives CDR1 DFQATT, CDR2 SNEGSKA (reference sequence). Trimming took 0 bases from V and 3 from J, leaving 8 bases between them.

This clonotype has ten or more counts. The chain links TRBV12-3 or TRBV12-4 to TRBJ2-5; D unresolved. There are 14 residues in the CDR3. Deletions cut 0 bases from V and 1 base from J, with 6 bases between. As DNA, the CDR3 is TGTGCCAGCAGTTTAGCCCTTACCCAAGAGACCCAGTACTTC. It codes for CASSLALTQETQYF.

The sample holds many counts of this clonotype. The chain carries TRBV6-6 and TRBJ2-1; no definite D call. Trimming pared 5 bases from V and 5 bases from J, leaving 10 bases between. CDR1 and CDR2 (germline): MNHNY, SVGAGI (reference sequence). CDR3 length: 13 residues. CDR3 protein: CASSDRADNEQFF. Written as DNA, the CDR3 is TGTGCCAGCAGTGACCGGGCCGACAATGAGCAGTTCTTC.

This clonotype was detected many times. The chain is built from TRBV18 and TRBJ1-5, with 9 bases matching TRBD1. Germline CDR1 KGHSH, CDR2 LQKENI. V lost 3 bases to trimming and J lost 6 bases; unmatched junction nucleotides: 6. The CDR3 has 15 amino acids. The DNA of the CDR3 is TGTGCCAGCTCACCGGGACAGGGAACCGGTCAGCCCCAGCATTTT. Translating gives CASSPGQGTGQPQHF.

The CDR3 DNA reads as TGCAGTCGCCCCGGACTAGCGGGAGGTCTGAAGGGGAATGAGCAGTTCTTC. It is translated as CSRPGLAGGLKGNEQFF. The rearrangement links TRBV20-1 to TRBJ2-1; TRBD2 matches 14 bases. This CDR3 has 17 residues. V was pared by 8 bases and J by 7 bases, with 16 bases of the junction left unmatched. In germline, CDR1 is DFQATT, CDR2 SNEGSKA (reference sequence).

This clonotype occurred many times. V and J are TRBV20-1 and TRBJ2-2; no clear D gene. The ends were cut back, 4 bases at V and 4 bases at J, with 13 bases in the middle. The CDR3 length is 14 residues. The germline gives CDR1 DFQATT, CDR2 SNEGSKA (reference sequence). CDR3 protein: CSATKPASTGELFF. The CDR3 DNA is TGCAGTGCTACCAAGCCTGCGAGCACCGGGGAGCTGTTTTTT.

The chain carries TRBV7-2 and TRBJ2-1, with D possibly being TRBD1 (6 bases). This CDR3 comprises 14 residues. Germline lookup yields CDR1 SGHTA and CDR2 FQGNSA. The germline V and J ends were trimmed by 2 bases and 9 bases, with 14 bases remaining between them. The CDR3 region has the DNA TGTGCCAGCAGCTTATTGCTGGGGGCTGGTGAGCAGTTCTTC. It is translated as CASSLLLGAGEQFF.

This clonotype appeared a few times. The chain uses TRBV4-1 and TRBJ1-2; a weak D match, TRBD1 (5 bases). This CDR3 is built from 18 residues. Germline CDR1 and CDR2: MGHRA and YSYEKL. V lost 4 bases, J lost 6 bases, and 27 bases lay in between. The CDR3 is CASSPPGLAGPSMDGYTF. The CDR3 DNA reads as TGCGCCAGCAGCCCTCCGGGACTAGCGGGCCCGAGTATGGATGGCTACACCTTC.

The table lists this clonotype with many counts. The V gene is TRBV6-5, the J gene TRBJ2-7; no firm D call. The V end was cut by 0 bases, the J end by 6 bases, with 15 bases between. Germline CDR1 MNHEY, CDR2 SVGAGI. There are 15 residues in the CDR3. CDR3 sequence reads: CASSYSASSPLEQYF. The CDR3 region has the DNA TGTGCCAGCAGTTACTCGGCCAGCTCCCCCCTCGAGCAGTACTTC.

This chain joins TRBV28 and TRBJ2-1; a possible D gene is TRBD2 (6 bases). CDR1 is MDHEN, CDR2 SYDVKM, per germline. V dropped 6 bases and J dropped 4 bases, with 13 bases sitting between them. CDR3 length: 14 amino acids. In DNA, the CDR3 is TGTGCCAGCAGCTTCCGGGACTTGTACAATGAGCAGTTCTTC. Its protein is CASSFRDLYNEQFF.

With regard to this clonotype: An end of the junction does not agree with germline; a read error may underlie this. V gene TRBV30 combines with J gene TRBJ2-1; D perhaps matches TRBD2 (6 bases). CDR3 length: 14 residues. Germline values: CDR1 GTSNPN, CDR2 SVGIG (reference sequence). The CDR3 DNA is TGTGCCTGGAGTGGTAGCGGCCCCTTCCAGGAGCAGCTCTTC. It translates to CAWSGSGPFQEQLF.

In this sample, this clonotype turned up many times. V is TRBV11-2 and J is TRBJ2-1; perhaps TRBD2 as D (6 bases). V was cut by 5 bases and J by 3 bases, with 11 bases left in between. CDR3 length: 14 residues. Germline assignment: CDR1 SGHAT and CDR2 FQNNGV. CDR3 nucleotides: TGTGCCAGCAGCGCCGGGACTCGCTACAATGAGCAGTTCTTC. It yields the protein CASSAGTRYNEQFF. The full variable domain, its missing parts supplied by reference TRBV11-2 and TRBJ2-1, is EAGVAQSPRYKIIEKRQSVAFWCNPISGHATLYWYQQILGQGPKLLIQFQNNGVVDDSQLPKDRFSAERLKGVDSTLKIQPAKLEDSAVYLCASSAGTRYNEQFFGPGTRLTVL.

This clonotype was seen at least ten times. The chain links TRBV5-1 to TRBJ2-2; TRBD1 matches 8 bases. V shed 3 bases and J 6 bases; nucleotides not matched to a gene: 4. Per the germline V gene, CDR1 is SGHRS and CDR2 is YFSETQ. The CDR3 has 14 residues. DNA of the CDR3: TGCGCCAGCAGCTGGGGGACAGGTCCCGGGGAGCTGTTTTTT. Its translation is CASSWGTGPGELFF.

This clonotype has at least ten counts. The J gene is TRBJ1-2, the V gene TRBV10-3, with D tentatively TRBD1 (5 bases). The V gene lost 7 bases and the J gene lost 4 bases, with 7 bases spanning the gap. Germline CDR1 ENHRY, CDR2 SYGVKD. The CDR3 has 11 residues. The CDR3 reads CAIKDTYGYTF. The CDR3 nucleotides read TGTGCCATCAAGGACACCTATGGCTACACCTTC.

In this sample, this clonotype turned up many times. This rearrangement joins TRBV12-3 or TRBV12-4 to TRBJ2-4, with 14 nucleotides matching TRBD2. Trimming removed 10 bases from V and 14 bases from J; junction bases left unmatched: 7. The CDR3 is made up of 12 amino acids. CDR3 sequence: CATSGTSGRKYF. The CDR3 DNA is TGTGCCACCAGCGGGACTAGCGGGAGAAAGTACTTC.

Many counts were recorded for this clonotype. The J gene is TRBJ2-7, the V gene TRBV9; 9 positions match TRBD1. The length of the CDR3 is 15 residues. V shed 4 bases and J 7 bases; nucleotides not matched to a gene: 12. Germline values: CDR1 SGDLS, CDR2 YYNGEE. CDR3 bases: TGTGCCAGCAGCTCTACCGGGACAGGGTCTGGGGAGCAGTACTTC. Its translation is CASSSTGTGSGEQYF.

This clonotype was recorded many times. This sequence joins TRBV7-9 and TRBJ2-2, with 11 bases that match TRBD2. V gave up 5 bases and J gave up 8 bases; unmatched junction bases: 7. The CDR3 totals 15 residues. Germline-derived CDR1 and CDR2 are SEHNR and FQNEAQ (reference sequence). The CDR3 coding sequence is TGTGCCAGCAGCAACCCACTAGCGGGAGCTGGGGAGCTGTTTTTT. It yields the protein CASSNPLAGAGELFF.

V usage is TRBV20-1 and J usage is TRBJ2-1, with D unresolved. V lost 6 bases and J lost 2, with 11 bases in between. Germline loops: CDR1 DFQATT, CDR2 SNEGSKA (reference sequence). CDR3 length: 13 amino acids. The DNA for the CDR3 is TGCAGTGCCACAAGGAGAACCTACAATGAGCAGTTCTTC. It codes for CSATRRTYNEQFF.

There are many counts of this clonotype. The chain couples TRBV4-3 to TRBJ2-5; 9 positions agree with TRBD2. This CDR3 is built from 17 residues. V was clipped by 1 base and J by 5 bases; unmatched bases: 11. Germline assignment: CDR1 LGHNA and CDR2 YSLEER. The CDR3 DNA follows: TGCGCCAGCAGCCAAGGAAGTGGCGGGAGGGGAGCGGAGACCCAGTACTTC. This encodes CASSQGSGGRGAETQYF.

In this sample, this clonotype turned up many times. V usage is TRBV12-3 or TRBV12-4 and J usage is TRBJ2-5, with D uncertain. CDR3 length: 12 amino acids. V lost 3 bases, J lost 7 bases, and 9 bases lay in between. The CDR3 reads CASSLPVGTQYF. CDR3 in DNA: TGTGCCAGCAGTTTGCCGGTGGGGACCCAGTACTTC.

For this clonotype: Being one base from a much bigger clone, this may be a read error. This chain joins TRBV6-2 or TRBV6-3 and TRBJ1-2, with 9 bases identical to TRBD1. This CDR3 is 17 amino acids long. Looked up from germline, CDR1 is MNHEY and CDR2 is SVGEGT. After removal of 3 bases from V and 10 bases from J, the junction contained 18 bases not matched to a gene. Written as DNA, the CDR3 is TGTGCCAGCAGTTATCGGGGACAGGGAATATCAATTGGCGACTACACCTTC. This gives the protein CASSYRGQGISIGDYTF.